Shown below are 13 T cell receptor beta chains from a single sample sequenced in a study of blood T cells in healthy people across ages. Together with a sample-barcoded 5' primer, a J-beta primer mix was included in a second PCR lasting about 6 to 11 cycles. TCRdb redid the calling of the 5' RACE reads with MiXCR, one entry per CDR3 protein. The data contain 500,000 to 700,000 distinct CDR3 sequences, about 30% of them singletons. Material for sequencing was blood. The receptors were sampled from a woman older than 75 in good health.

The table lists this clonotype with many counts. The rearrangement links TRBV30 to TRBJ2-1; the D is unclear. The ends were cut back, 0 bases at V and 9 bases at J, with 18 bases in the middle. The CDR3 has 15 residues. CDR1 and CDR2 (germline): GTSNPN, SVGIG (reference sequence). In DNA form, the CDR3 reads TGTGCCTGGAGTGTACGACTCCGCGGTTGGGCTGAGCAGTTCTTC. Translating gives CAWSVRLRGWAEQFF.

About this clonotype itself: A much larger clone lies one base from this, so it may be a read error. This chain uses TRBV5-1 with TRBJ2-7; possibly TRBD2 for D (5 bases). The CDR3 loop spans 15 amino acids. V shed 2 bases and J shed 5 bases, with 17 bases lying between them. Germline assignment: CDR1 SGHRS and CDR2 YFSETQ. DNA of the CDR3: TGCGCCAGCAGCTTCCTCCCCGGCAGGACTGACGAGCAGTACTTC. Its translation: CASSFLPGRTDEQYF.

This clonotype was recorded many times. Here the CDR3 DNA reads TGTGCCAGCAGCGCTCCGGATGTAGCGGTAGGATGGGATACGCAGTATTTT. It yields the protein CASSAPDVAVGWDTQYF. This chain connects TRBV7-2 to TRBJ2-3, with D possibly matching TRBD2 (6 bases). V shed 5 bases and J shed 6 bases, with 24 bases lying between them. This CDR3 comprises 17 residues. Germline CDR1 SGHTA, CDR2 FQGNSA. Variable domain in full (rest from reference TRBV7-2 and TRBJ2-3): GAGVSQSPSNKVTEKGKDVELRCDPISGHTALYWYRQSLGQGLEFLIYFQGNSAPDKSGLPSDRFSAERTGGSVSTLTIQRTQQEDSAVYLCASSAPDVAVGWDTQYFGPGTRLTVL.

This clonotype showed up many times. The chain has TRBV7-2 and TRBJ2-3; 7 bases are shared with TRBD2. V lost 5 bases and J lost 3; bases outside the gene matches: 14. This CDR3 comprises 17 residues. The germline gives CDR1 SGHTA, CDR2 FQGNSA. For the CDR3, the DNA is TGTGCCAGCAGCCCCAGTCGTCGGGGGGAGGCAACAGATACGCAGTATTTT. It translates to CASSPSRRGEATDTQYF.

The V and J genes are TRBV7-2 and TRBJ2-2, with 8 bases lining up with TRBD1. J was trimmed by 4 bases and V by 6 bases; bases with no gene match: 7. CDR1 and CDR2 (germline): SGHTA, FQGNSA. The CDR3 loop spans 15 amino acids. CDR3 amino acids: CASSHPDRGTGELFF. Written as DNA, the CDR3 is TGTGCCAGCAGTCACCCCGACAGGGGCACCGGGGAGCTGTTTTTT.

About this clonotype itself: Being one base from a much bigger clone, this may be a read error. The V and J genes are TRBV20-1 and TRBJ2-1; maybe TRBD2 (5 bases). CDR3 length: 12 amino acids. In germline, CDR1 is DFQATT, CDR2 SNEGSKA (reference sequence). The CDR3 is CRASPTDNEQFF. The CDR3 region has the DNA TGCAGGGCTAGCCCCACGGACAATGAGCAGTTCTTC.

In its sample, this clonotype was seen many times. The rearrangement uses TRBV15 and TRBJ1-4, with a tentative D call TRBD1 (5 bases). V was cut by 3 bases and J by 8 bases, with 10 bases left in between. Germline V lookup: CDR1 LNHNV, CDR2 YYDKDF (reference sequence). The CDR3 has 13 residues. CDR3 sequence: CATSRSRDEKLFF. CDR3 in DNA: TGTGCCACCAGCAGGTCAAGGGACGAAAAACTGTTTTTT.

A word on this clonotype: The final CDR3 position lacks the conserved phenylalanine or tryptophan, pointing to a likely read error. CDR3 coding DNA: TGTGCCAGCAGCCCAGTCGGGAAAAACAATGAGCAGTTCCTC. Translating it yields CASSPVGKNNEQFL. This chain uses TRBV9 with TRBJ2-1, with TRBD2 as a possible D gene (5 bases). Germline loops: CDR1 SGDLS, CDR2 YYNGEE. The V and J ends lost 4 bases and 5 bases respectively, with 13 bases between them. The CDR3 spans 14 residues.

The chain has TRBV7-2 and TRBJ2-7; D might be TRBD1 (6 bases). Trimming left V 5 bases short and J 0 bases short, with 14 bases between. Germline-derived CDR1 and CDR2 are SGHTA and FQGNSA. This CDR3 spans 15 amino acids. The CDR3 DNA sequence: TGTGCCAGCAGCGCGAAGATACAGGGCTCCTACGAGCAGTACTTC. Its translation is CASSAKIQGSYEQYF.

This clonotype came up a few times. V gene TRBV27 combines with J gene TRBJ1-2; D unresolved. Germline V gives CDR1 MNHEY, CDR2 SMNVEV (reference sequence). V was trimmed by 3 bases and J by 4 bases, leaving 12 bases between them. The CDR3 has 14 amino acids. CDR3 coding DNA: TGTGCCAGCAGTTTTAGTCGGGTTTCCTATGGCTACACCTTC. Encoded protein: CASSFSRVSYGYTF.

Many counts were recorded for this clonotype. The chain is built from TRBV18 and TRBJ2-7; D remains unclear. Trimming left V 3 bases short and J 0 bases short, with 9 bases between. This CDR3 has 14 amino acids. Germline assignment: CDR1 KGHSH and CDR2 LQKENI. The CDR3 coding sequence is TGTGCCAGCTCACCGTCAAGGGTCTCCTACGAGCAGTACTTC. Encoded protein: CASSPSRVSYEQYF. The full variable domain, rest sourced from reference TRBV18 and TRBJ2-7, is NAGVMQNPRHLVRRRGQEARLRCSPMKGHSHVYWYRQLPEEGLKFMVYLQKENIIDESGMPKERFSAEFPKEGPSILRIQQVVRGDSAAYFCASSPSRVSYEQYFGPGTRLTVT.

The V call is TRBV6-5, the J call TRBJ2-7; a weak D match, TRBD1 (5 bases). The CDR3 runs 15 residues. CDR1 MNHEY and CDR2 SVGAGI come from the germline V gene. V was trimmed by 6 bases and J by 2 bases, leaving 17 bases between them. The CDR3 DNA reads as TGTGCCAGCAGGCAACGCCTCCAGGGCCCCTACGAGCAGTACTTC. Encoded protein: CASRQRLQGPYEQYF.

The V call is TRBV7-2, the J call TRBJ2-1; D possibly corresponds to TRBD2 (7 bases). Germline V gene data show CDR1 as SGHTA and CDR2 as FQGNSA. V was trimmed by 6 bases and J by 10 bases, leaving 22 bases between them. There are 15 residues in the CDR3. The CDR3 DNA is TGTGCCAGCAGTCCCGAGAGGGGGGGGGCAAGGGAGCAGTTCTTC. Its translation: CASSPERGGAREQFF.